These T cell receptor beta chains were read from a single sample in a study of molecular identifiers for immune sequencing clone quantification. Via MiXCR, TCRdb re-called the PCR reads, giving one row per CDR3 protein. This sample carries nearly 650,000 distinct CDR3 sequences, about 25% of them seen once, and the ten largest clones take about 0.84%. The specimen was naive CD8+ T cells from blood, with Jurkat cell RNA spiked in. These TCRs come from a human donor in good health. Some libraries in this study had Jurkat cell RNA spiked in. Both conserved end residues are part of each CDR3. The D gene is left open where the match is weak. Where a row states a size, it is once, few, many or the class of an expanded clone; other rows omit it.

d_call | j_call | v_call | clone_size | cdr3_nt | cdr3_aa
- | TRBJ1-1 | TRBV5-1 | - | TGCGCCAGCAGCTTGACGGGCACTGGAGCTTTCTTT | CASSLTGTGAFF
- | TRBJ2-3 | TRBV6-5 | many | TGTGCCAGCAGTTTTTATGGGGAGGCAGATACGCAGTATTTT | CASSFYGEADTQYF
- | TRBJ1-4 | TRBV2 | many | TGTGCCAGCAGTGAATGGGAGAATGAAAAACTGTTTTTT | CASSEWENEKLFF
TRBD1 | TRBJ1-2 | TRBV6-1 | few | TGTGCCAGCAGATCCGGACAGGGGATCTATGGCTACACCTTC | CASRSGQGIYGYTF
- | TRBJ2-7 | TRBV20-1 | many | TGCAGTGCCGGGATATGGGCCTACGAGCAGTACTTC | CSAGIWAYEQYF
TRBD1 | TRBJ2-7 | TRBV4-3 | - | TGCGCCAGCAGCCAAGGGGGACAGGGGCCCTACGAGCAGTACTTC | CASSQGGQGPYEQYF
- | TRBJ1-1 | TRBV2 | many | TGTGCCAGCAGCGAGGGACAATCCGAAGCTTTCTTT | CASSEGQSEAFF
- | TRBJ2-5 | TRBV11-2 | - | TGTGCCAGCCGCCCCGACATCACCCAGTACTTC | CASRPDITQYF
TRBD2 | TRBJ2-7 | TRBV24-1 | few | TGTGCCACCAGTGAGTCCGGACTAGCGGGAAGCTACGAGCAGTACTTC | CATSESGLAGSYEQYF
TRBD1 | TRBJ2-7 | TRBV6-1 | - | TGTGCCAGCAGTGAAGGACAGGGCCTGTCCAGCTCACCTGCCTACGAGCAGTACTTC | CASSEGQGLSSSPAYEQYF
- | TRBJ2-2 | TRBV14 | many | TGTGCCAGCAGCCAAGAGCTTCGCCTAGACAACACCGGGGAGCTGTTTTTT | CASSQELRLDNTGELFF
- | TRBJ1-5 | TRBV4-3 | - | TGCGCCAGCAGCCAAGACCTAGGGACGGCCAATCAGCCCCAGCATTTT | CASSQDLGTANQPQHF
- | TRBJ2-3 | TRBV7-9 | many | TGTGCCAGCAGCTTAAAAGATACGCAGTATTTT | CASSLKDTQYF
- | TRBJ1-6 | TRBV5-6 | many | TGTGCCAGCAGCCAATCGCCGGACGGTTACAATTCACCCCTCCACTTT | CASSQSPDGYNSPLHF
- | TRBJ2-4 | TRBV10-3 | - | TGTGCCATCAGTGAGTTTCAGGGGCTGGGCAAAAACATTCAGTACTTC | CAISEFQGLGKNIQYF
TRBD2 | TRBJ2-1 | TRBV7-2 | many | TGTGCCAGCAGCGCGATTTTGGCTAGCGGGAGGAATGAGCAGTTCTTC | CASSAILASGRNEQFF
- | TRBJ1-5 | TRBV19 | - | TGTGCCAGTAGTATAATGCAGGCAGAGAATCAGCCCCAGCAGTTT | CASSIMQAENQPQQF
TRBD1 | TRBJ2-2 | TRBV12-3/TRBV12-4 | few | TGTGCCAGCGGTTTAGGGGGACAGGGAGGATTTAGGTACACCGGGGAGCTGTTTTTT | CASGLGGQGGFRYTGELFF
- | TRBJ2-7 | TRBV11-2 | few | TGTGCCAGCAGCTTAGGTCCCTTCCCCAGCTCCTACGAGCAGTACTTC | CASSLGPFPSSYEQYF
- | TRBJ2-3 | TRBV5-4 | few | TGTGCCAGCAGCTTGGCCGCGGGTAACACAGATACGCAGTATTTT | CASSLAAGNTDTQYF
- | TRBJ2-7 | TRBV28 | many | TGTGCCAGCAGTTTCAGTTTTTACGAGCAGTACTTC | CASSFSFYEQYF
- | TRBJ1-1 | TRBV12-3/TRBV12-4 | - | TGTGCCAGCAGTTTAGCAGTCCGGTACACTGAAGCTTTCTTT | CASSLAVRYTEAFF
- | TRBJ2-7 | TRBV14 | - | TGTGCCAGCAGCCAAGCGTACCCGTACGTCGGCGAGCAGTACTTC | CASSQAYPYVGEQYF